This entry concerns a single T cell receptor beta chain. There is no known antigen for this receptor. Base qualities are not provided; no much larger clone lies one nucleotide away. Receptor amplification or capture employed PCR. Reads for this sample came from an Illumina HiSeq 2500. To normalize quantification of the TCRbeta repertoire, the TCR libraries were built with molecular barcoding that relied on unique molecular identifiers. The raw public reads went through TCRdb reprocessing: fastp at Q25, MiXCR clone calling, in-frame beta chains kept. Each entry is one CDR3 protein sequence, shown with its most common DNA and genes. The sample table holds 65,000 to 70,000 distinct CDR3 sequences, of which roughly 5% were seen once. Approximately 19% of the sample is held by the ten biggest clonotypes. The sample's treatment or condition label is to be understood as: allogeneic hematopoietic cell transplantation with graft depleted of TCRalphabeta T cells and CD19 B cells. The transplant recipients were children given TCRalphabeta/CD19-depleted allogeneic hematopoietic cell grafts.

The germline V gene provides CDR1 KGHSH and CDR2 LQKENI. The CDR3 has 14 amino acids, counting the end cysteine and phenylalanine. Here the CDR3 DNA is all that survives: 42 bases in frame from base 1. Relative to germline, V is 0 bases shorter and J is 4 bases shorter, with 9 bases between their ends. The data were obtained in a study of T-cell reconstitution after alpha-beta-depleted transplantation in children (dated by TCRdb to 2016 to 2017). About the full investigation: Using TCR repertoire profiling, the study quantitatively followed how T-cell immune reconstitution unfolded in children after TCRalphabeta/CD19-depleted allogeneic hematopoietic cell transplantation.

General findings and caveats noted by the study authors: Apparently early alphabetaT-cell count recovery about two months after transplant reportedly relied on only several hundred rapidly expanded clones derived from non-depleted graft cells. In some patients, high TCRbeta diversity at day 60 was attributed to recipient T cells and intrathymic progenitors that had survived conditioning. Over the following months the frequencies of hyperexpanded clones went down, and after one year T-cell counts and TCRbeta diversity were mostly credited to newly produced T cells.

The sample here was PBMCs, mostly from graft donor cells, taken 180 days after TCRalphabeta/CD19-depleted stem cell transplant. The chain links TRBV18 with TRBJ1-1, with the D gene too uncertain to name. The receptor's source is a boy under two years old who had a stem cell transplant for acute myeloid leukemia, so the T cells may come from the graft donor. The CDR3 protein is CASSPPGRFTEAFF. The bases read TGTGCCAGCTCACCACCTGGACGATTCACTGAAGCTTTCTTT.